The present TCR beta chain was sequenced within a study of shared clonotypes between healthy human individuals (dated by TCRdb to the early 2020s). At the level of the whole study: The cohort comprised a couple of women and a few men aged 18 to 49 years. The study deeply sequenced blood TCR repertoires of five healthy adults to estimate repertoire size and the extent of clonotype sharing between individuals. For each donor, three plates each were used for CD4 naive and CD4 memory, two plates were used for CD8 naive, and one plate was used for CD8 memory. Libraries were prepared and TCR repertoires were sequenced by different laboratories using diverse techniques, in order to increase sequencing depth and limit assay-specific biases. Leukapheresis yielded between about 0.85 and 10 billion PBMCs per donor. The research as a whole found: Because the study included only a small number of donors, the genetic and exposure-history diversity represented was limited. Sampling was restricted to blood, and TCR repertoires in tissues likely differ from the TCR repertoires found in blood. Incomplete sequencing was indicated by rarefaction of sorted-subset datasets, despite the large sequencing depth. Naive subsets generally had larger estimated clonotype richness than memory subsets. About 5% of naive CD4, 3.5% of naive CD8, roughly 2.4% of memory CD4, and 0.35% to 0.5% of memory CD8 clonotypes were shared across four donors. Compared with non-shared clonotypes, clonotypes shared by all four sorted-subset donors had higher generation probabilities. Based on pairwise subsampling, the degree of clonotype sharing among donors was expected to be affected by sequencing depth.

TCR CDR3 regions were amplified from genomic DNA by multiplex PCR using the deep immunoSEQ assay. Genomic DNA extracted from each cell subset was distributed evenly over all wells of several immunoSEQ 96-well plates, and each plate served as one replicate. For sorted subsets, 150 to 200 ng genomic DNA, equal to approximately 30,000 T cell genomes, was loaded into each replicate PCR. The purified libraries were quantified using a Qubit 3.0 fluorometer, sized with a Bioanalyzer 2100, and then quantified again using the KAPA Library Quantification kit. Each immunoSEQ 96-well plate was sequenced on its own single-read 150-cycle Illumina NextSeq 550 flow cell. The authors processed their data as follows. The immunoSEQ output contained only junctional sequences without quality scores, so filtering could not match that applied to full-length reads. To assign V/J genes and CDR3, sequences were annotated against IMGT germline references using PyIR, a Python wrapper for IgBLAST v1.9. Reads were removed for weak V/J assignments (E-value above 1e-6), missing CDR3, stop codons, out-of-frame junctions, or ambiguous translated residues. V3J clonotypes were defined by identical inferred V gene, J gene, and CDR3 amino acid sequence. To compute the percentage overlap between repertoires, the number of shared unique clonotypes was divided by the size of the smaller repertoire. Three approaches were used to assess repertoire richness: RTK rarefaction, the Chao1 estimator, and Recon v2.1 estimates of unobserved clonotypes. OLGA was used to compute generation probabilities for all TCRbeta clonotypes that the gDNA method yielded from a few donors. The source is immuneACCESS, and TCRdb retained only in-frame sequences with V and J called. Part of the clones is not carried over; for the studies checked, unresolved V genes explain less than half of this, and the remainder is unexplained. The V and J calls and clone size were taken over from that table, and D and trimming were inferred from the DNA. The sample records 1,400,000 or so clones, 98% to 99% of which are singletons. Around 0.38% of the sample comes from the top ten.

On this clone: What antigen it recognizes has not been identified. No base-level quality is on record; no much larger clone is a single base apart.

A distance of 11 bases separates the germline ends of V and J, which lose 3 bases and 0 bases respectively. CDR1 and CDR2, looked up from the germline V gene, are SGDLS and YYNGEE. Measured from the cysteine to the phenylalanine, the CDR3 is 15 residues long. Solely the CDR3 DNA is kept, with 45 bases framed from the first base. Healthy HIV-negative adults with no recently reported acute infections or vaccinations were included as donors. Only Caucasian adults living in Nashville, Tennessee, USA were represented among the donors. Magnetic negative selection was used to enrich CD4+ T cells, after which naive cells were positively selected on CD45RA and the negative fraction became the memory subset. Blood was collected by leukapheresis, and PBMCs were isolated by Ficoll-Histopaque density gradient centrifugation and then cryopreserved in liquid nitrogen vapor phase. Analytical flow cytometry was used to check the purity and quantity of every magnetically sorted T cell population. Each sorted fraction had its genomic DNA isolated and then quantified by UV absorbance on a Nanodrop 2000c.

Sample: naive CD4+ T cells sorted from blood. The sample's cell subset or site label is to be understood as: CD45RA+ positively selected. The receptor was derived from a man under 40 in good health. Recombination linked TRBV9 to TRBJ2-3; no D segment can be confidently identified. The nucleotides are TGTGCCAGCAGCGAGGCCGACACGAGCACAGATACGCAGTATTTT. Its coded protein is CASSEADTSTDTQYF. With the portions outside the CDR3 filled from the reference TRBV9 and TRBJ2-3 genes, the complete variable region becomes DSGVTQTPKHLITATGQRVTLRCSPRSGDLSVYWYQQSLDQGLQFLIQYYNGEERAKGNILERFSAQQFPDLHSELNLSSLELGDSALYFCASSEADTSTDTQYFGPGTRLTVL.